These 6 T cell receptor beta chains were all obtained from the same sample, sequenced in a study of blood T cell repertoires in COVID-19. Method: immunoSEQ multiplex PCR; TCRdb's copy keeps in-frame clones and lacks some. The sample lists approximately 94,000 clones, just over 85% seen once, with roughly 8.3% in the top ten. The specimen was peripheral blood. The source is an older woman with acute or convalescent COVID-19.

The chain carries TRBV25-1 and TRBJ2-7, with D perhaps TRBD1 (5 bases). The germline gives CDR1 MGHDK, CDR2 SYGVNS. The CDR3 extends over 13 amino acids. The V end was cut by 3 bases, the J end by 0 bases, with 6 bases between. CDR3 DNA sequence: TGTGCCAGCAGTGACAGGGCCTCCTACGAGCAGTACTTC. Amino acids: CASSDRASYEQYF.

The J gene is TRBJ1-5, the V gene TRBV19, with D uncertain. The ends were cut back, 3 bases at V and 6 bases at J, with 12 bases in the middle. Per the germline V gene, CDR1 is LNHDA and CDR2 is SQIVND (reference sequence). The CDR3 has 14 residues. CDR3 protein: CASSISGKGQPQHF. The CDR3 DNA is TGTGCCAGTAGTATTTCCGGGAAAGGTCAGCCCCAGCATTTT.

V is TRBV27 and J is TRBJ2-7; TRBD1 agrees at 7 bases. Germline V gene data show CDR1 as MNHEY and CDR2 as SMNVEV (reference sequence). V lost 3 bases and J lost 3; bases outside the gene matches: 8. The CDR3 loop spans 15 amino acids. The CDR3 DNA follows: TGTGCCAGCAGTTTGTTGATAGGGGGCCTCTACGAGCAGTACTTC. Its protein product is CASSLLIGGLYEQYF.

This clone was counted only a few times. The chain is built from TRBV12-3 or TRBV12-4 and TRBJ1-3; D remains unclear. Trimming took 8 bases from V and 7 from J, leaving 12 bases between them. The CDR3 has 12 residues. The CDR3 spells CASRPLGNTIYF. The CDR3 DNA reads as TGTGCCAGCCGCCCCCTCGGGAACACCATATATTTT.

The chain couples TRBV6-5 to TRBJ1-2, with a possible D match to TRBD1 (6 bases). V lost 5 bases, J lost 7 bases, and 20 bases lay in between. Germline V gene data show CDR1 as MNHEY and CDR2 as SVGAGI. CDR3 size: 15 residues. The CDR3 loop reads CASSKNRELSGGYTF. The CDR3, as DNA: TGTGCCAGCAGTAAAAACAGGGAATTATCTGGTGGCTACACCTTC.

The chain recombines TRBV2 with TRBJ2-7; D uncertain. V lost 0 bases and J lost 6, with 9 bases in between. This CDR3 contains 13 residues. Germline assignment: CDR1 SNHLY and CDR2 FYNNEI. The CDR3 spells CASSEALLGEQYF. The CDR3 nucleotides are TGTGCCAGCAGTGAAGCGCTTCTCGGCGAGCAGTACTTC.